This T cell receptor (beta chain) derives from a study of shared clonotypes between healthy human individuals. Overall study findings and caveats: Clonotypes that were shared across a handful of donors made up around 5% of naive CD4 clonotypes. Clonotype sharing across donors was expected to vary with sequencing depth.

Repertoires were generated with immunoSEQ multiplex PCR, while TCRdb's copy carries only in-frame clones and drops some. This sample has roughly 2.1 million clones, with 85% to 95% found just once. A note on this clone: Its antigen is not identified.

Positively selected for CCR7, the CD45RO-negative cells used as naive CD8 cells excluded terminally differentiated effector memory CD45RA+ cells. This CDR3 region has 12 residues. Trimming cost V 5 bases and J 6 bases, with 8 bases left between them. Germline V gene sequence: CDR1 LNHNV, CDR2 YYDKDF (reference sequence). The sequenced sample was naive CD8+ T cells from PBMCs. The V gene is TRBV15, the J gene TRBJ1-5, with D possibly matching TRBD1 (5 bases). The clonotype comes from a man aged 18 to 30 in good health. Some clones in this sample may be carry-over from other donors' samples. Here the CDR3 reads CATSDQGQPQHF. The CDR3 nucleotides read TGTGCCACCAGCGACCAGGGTCAGCCCCAGCATTTT.